This TCR beta chain derives from a study of T cells in Graves' hyperthyroidism and ophthalmopathy. Regarding the study as a whole: Model predictions of ophthalmopathy came a median approximately 6.2 months before onset. In simple terms, a model built on 13 V-J features told ophthalmopathy apart from stable hyperthyroidism.

RNA transcripts provided the source from which TCR beta CDR3 regions were amplified. When the TCR CDR3 underwent first-round RT-PCR, the HTBI primer set was used. Each CDR3 protein gets one entry after TCRdb re-called the multiplex PCR reads with MiXCR. The data hold roughly 580,000 distinct CDR3 sequences, with around 14% observed a single time. Diagnostic decisions used clinical symptoms, serum thyroxine and TRAb, thyroid ultrasound and orbital computed tomography. This clonotype was seen ten or more times. No antigen is known for it. The CDR3 extends over 16 amino acids. Between the trimmed V and J ends, which lost 0 bases and 5 bases, there was a span of 16 bases. Germline V gene lookup returns CDR1 LNHNV and CDR2 YYDKDF (reference sequence).

The specimen was blood. V is TRBV15 and J is TRBJ2-5; TRBD2 might be the D (6 bases). The sequence was obtained from a woman aged 25 to 39 with Graves' hyperthyroidism that later progressed to Graves' ophthalmopathy. For the CDR3, the DNA is TGTGCCACCAGCAGAGATCTCGCGGGAAGTTGGGAGACCCAGTACTTC. It is translated as CATSRDLAGSWETQYF.